These 8 T cell receptor beta chains share one sample of origin, sequenced in a study of T cells in narcolepsy. TCRdb's copy holds only in-frame clones and misses some; the assay was immunoSEQ multiplex PCR. Of around 18,000 clones listed, 72% are singletons. Sequences were obtained from CD45RA- memory CD8+ T cells from PBMCs. These receptor sequences come from a human donor with narcolepsy.

The CDR3, as DNA: TGTGCCAGCAGCTTGGGGAGGACAGACGTCCAGTACTTC. Translation gives CASSLGRTDVQYF. The V gene is TRBV5-6, the J gene TRBJ2-5, with TRBD1 as a possible D gene (6 bases). Germline CDR1 SGHDT, CDR2 YYEEEE. Deletions cut 0 bases from V and 10 bases from J, with 13 bases between. The CDR3 is made up of 13 amino acids.

This clone was observed a handful of times. The J gene is TRBJ1-2, the V gene TRBV28; the D is unclear. Germline V gene lookup returns CDR1 MDHEN and CDR2 SYDVKM. This CDR3 is built from 14 residues. V was cut by 3 bases and J by 1 base, with 9 bases left in between. The CDR3 is CASSFRGVNYGYTF. The CDR3 nucleotides read TGTGCCAGCAGTTTTCGGGGAGTTAACTATGGCTACACCTTC.

V and J are TRBV6-5 and TRBJ2-7; 10 bases line up with TRBD2. This CDR3 is 16 amino acids long. Trimming removed 2 bases from V and 5 bases from J; junction bases left unmatched: 9. Germline V gene sequence: CDR1 MNHEY, CDR2 SVGAGI. The CDR3 sequence is CASSYDGGTSVNEQYF. As DNA, the CDR3 is TGTGCCAGCAGTTACGACGGAGGGACTAGCGTAAACGAGCAGTACTTC.

J is TRBJ1-2 and V is TRBV27; no clear D. The CDR3 covers 13 residues. The germline CDR1 and CDR2 sequences are MNHEY and SMNVEV (reference sequence). The ends were cut back, 0 bases at V and 6 bases at J, with 8 bases in the middle. The CDR3 DNA follows: TGTGCCAGCAGTTTATCAGGGCGAAATGGCTACACCTTC. Translated, it gives CASSLSGRNGYTF.

The gene calls are TRBV7-9 and TRBJ1-2; D ambiguous. The CDR3 covers 14 residues. V shed 1 base and J shed 5 bases, with 11 bases lying between them. Germline V gives CDR1 SEHNR, CDR2 FQNEAQ (reference sequence). The CDR3 bases are TGTGCCAGCAGCTTAGGTAGCGTAGGGTATGGCTACACCTTC. It encodes CASSLGSVGYGYTF.

CDR3 nucleotides: TGTGCCTGGGACCTGGGGAGTCCTCAGGCTTTCTTT. It translates to CAWDLGSPQAFF. The V call is TRBV30, the J call TRBJ1-1, with D hard to call. This CDR3 contains 12 residues. Germline V lookup: CDR1 GTSNPN, CDR2 SVGIG (reference sequence). With 5 bases removed from V and 11 bases from J, the gap between germline ends came to 18 bases. The full variable domain, its missing parts supplied by reference TRBV30 and TRBJ1-1, is SQTIHQWPATLVQPVGSPLSLECTVEGTSNPNLYWYRQAAGRGLQLLFYSVGIGQISSEVPQNLSASRPQDRQFILSSKKLLLSDSGFYLCAWDLGSPQAFFGQGTRLTVV.

This clone showed up just a few times. The rearrangement links TRBV6-5 to TRBJ2-7, with 10 nucleotides matching TRBD1. Unmatched junction bases numbered 3, after V lost 7 bases and J lost 3 bases. The CDR3 covers 13 residues. Germline CDR1 and CDR2: MNHEY and SVGAGI. The CDR3 loop reads CASKGQGSYEQYF. The CDR3 nucleotides read TGTGCCAGCAAGGGACAGGGGAGCTACGAGCAGTACTTC.

Only a few counts were recorded for this clone. V usage is TRBV29-1 and J usage is TRBJ1-1; no clear D gene. The germline V gene encodes CDR1 SQVTM and CDR2 ANQGSEA. With 3 bases removed from V and 2 bases from J, the gap between germline ends came to 10 bases. The CDR3 spans 13 residues. CDR3 bases: TGCAGCGTTGATCCGGGGATAAACACTGAAGCTTTCTTT. Translation: CSVDPGINTEAFF.